A single sample gave rise to the 29 T cell receptor beta chains below, sequenced in a study of cytomegalovirus exposure and HLA in healthy donors. Primers included in the PCR were 60 Vbeta and 13 Jbeta primers. Clones were read by immunoSEQ multiplex PCR, and TCRdb kept only the in-frame ones, dropping some. The table records more than 200,000 clones, about 79% of them present only once. Sequencing was carried out using PBMCs. The receptors come from a man aged 18-30 years in good health and CMV-seronegative.

The chain carries TRBV7-9 and TRBJ2-4; 9 nucleotides align to TRBD2. J lost 3 bases, V lost 5 bases, and 11 bases had no gene match. The CDR3 loop spans 17 amino acids. CDR1 is SEHNR, CDR2 FQNEAQ, per germline (reference sequence). This CDR3 reads CASSQPRLADHKNIQYF. The CDR3 DNA reads as TGTGCCAGCAGCCAGCCCAGACTAGCGGACCACAAAAACATTCAGTACTTC.

The J gene is TRBJ1-1, the V gene TRBV11-2; TRBD1 agrees at 9 bases. Per the germline V gene, CDR1 is SGHAT and CDR2 is FQNNGV. V dropped 5 bases and J dropped 10; count of bases not matched to a gene: 2. There are 11 residues in the CDR3. The CDR3 coding sequence is TGTGCCAGCAGCACACAGGGGGCAGCTTTCTTT. This gives the protein CASSTQGAAFF.

V usage is TRBV7-8 and J usage is TRBJ2-1, with 8 nucleotides matching TRBD2. Per germline, CDR1 SGHVS and CDR2 FQNEAQ. CDR3 length: 15 amino acids. V lost 8 bases and J lost 0; bases outside the gene matches: 6. CDR3 amino acids: CASHPGTSSYNEQFF. The CDR3 DNA follows: TGTGCCAGCCACCCCGGGACTAGCTCCTACAATGAGCAGTTCTTC.

This clone has only one observation. V and J are TRBV6-5 and TRBJ2-1, with TRBD2 matching 9 bases. V shed 2 bases and J 6 bases; nucleotides not matched to a gene: 2. Germline loops: CDR1 MNHEY, CDR2 SVGAGI. The CDR3 runs 14 residues. CDR3 loop: CASSYRTSVNEQFF. The DNA for the CDR3 is TGTGCCAGCAGTTACCGGACTAGCGTCAATGAGCAGTTCTTC.

The rearrangement joins TRBV5-4 to TRBJ2-3; D may be TRBD2 (5 bases). Looked up from germline, CDR1 is SGHNT and CDR2 is YYREEE (reference sequence). This CDR3 spans 14 amino acids. V was cut by 2 bases and J by 0 bases, with 7 bases left in between. CDR3 DNA: TGTGCCAGCAGCTTAGCGGCTAGCACAGATACGCAGTATTTT. It encodes CASSLAASTDTQYF.

This clone appeared once. The J gene is TRBJ1-2, the V gene TRBV7-2; D perhaps matches TRBD1 (6 bases). The V gene lost 4 bases and the J gene lost 7 bases, with 13 bases spanning the gap. The length of the CDR3 is 13 residues. Germline assignment: CDR1 SGHTA and CDR2 FQGNSA. The CDR3 DNA is TGTGCCAGCAGCTCTAGGGACAAAGGTGGCTACACCTTC. It yields the protein CASSSRDKGGYTF.

V is TRBV9 and J is TRBJ2-7; 8 nucleotides agree with TRBD2. With 4 bases clipped from V and 5 bases from J, the junction kept 8 bases outside the gene matches. CDR3 length: 14 amino acids. Germline V gives CDR1 SGDLS, CDR2 YYNGEE. The chain's CDR3 is CASSKGLGLHEQYF. CDR3 nucleotide sequence: TGTGCCAGCAGCAAGGGACTAGGGCTTCACGAGCAGTACTTC. Looking up the rest from reference TRBV9 and TRBJ2-7 gives the full variable domain: DSGVTQTPKHLITATGQRVTLRCSPRSGDLSVYWYQQSLDQGLQFLIQYYNGEERAKGNILERFSAQQFPDLHSELNLSSLELGDSALYFCASSKGLGLHEQYFGPGTRLTVT.

This clone was counted a single time. The chain employs TRBV9 and TRBJ2-2, with 8 bases that match TRBD1. This CDR3 is built from 18 residues. Unmatched junction bases numbered 9, after V lost 2 bases and J lost 0 bases. Germline values: CDR1 SGDLS, CDR2 YYNGEE. The CDR3 DNA reads as TGTGCCAGCAGCGTGGAAATGCCGGGACAGGCGAACACCGGGGAGCTGTTTTTT. Encoded protein: CASSVEMPGQANTGELFF.

This chain connects TRBV5-1 to TRBJ1-5; 7 nucleotides align to TRBD1. The CDR3 contains 14 residues. V gave up 4 bases and J gave up 7 bases; unmatched junction bases: 8. CDR1 is SGHRS, CDR2 YFSETQ, per germline. The CDR3 bases are TGCGCCAGCAGCCCCGGACAGGACGGCCAGCCCCAGCATTTT. Its protein is CASSPGQDGQPQHF.

The V gene is TRBV5-1, the J gene TRBJ2-2; 12 nucleotides agree with TRBD2. CDR1 and CDR2 from the germline V gene are SGHRS and YFSETQ. The CDR3 runs to 15 residues. The V segment lost 3 bases and the J segment 7 bases; nucleotides outside the gene matches: 4. DNA for the CDR3: TGCGCCAGCAGCTCGACTAGCGGGAGTGACGGGGAGCTGTTTTTT. This translates into CASSSTSGSDGELFF. Full variable domain (missing parts from reference TRBV5-1 and TRBJ2-2): KAGVTQTPRYLIKTRGQQVTLSCSPISGHRSVSWYQQTPGQGLQFLFEYFSETQRNKGNFPGRFSGRQFSNSRSEMNVSTLELGDSALYLCASSSTSGSDGELFFGEGSRLTVL.

The gene calls are TRBV7-6 and TRBJ2-3; 7 bases line up with TRBD1. After removal of 8 bases from V and 1 base from J, the junction contained 6 bases not matched to a gene. The CDR3 covers 14 residues. The V gene's germline CDR1 is SGHVS and CDR2 FNYEAQ. In DNA form, the CDR3 reads TGTGCCAGCGGAGAGGGGGCTGGCACAGATACGCAGTATTTT. It yields the protein CASGEGAGTDTQYF.

This chain joins TRBV9 and TRBJ2-3, with 12 bases identical to TRBD2. The trim removed 0 bases at V and 3 bases at J, leaving 5 bases unmatched. From germline, CDR1 is SGDLS and CDR2 YYNGEE. The CDR3 has 17 residues. The CDR3 bases are TGTGCCAGCAGCGTAGGAGGACTAGCGGGGTGGACAGATACGCAGTATTTT. As protein: CASSVGGLAGWTDTQYF.

This clone appeared once. The V call is TRBV2, the J call TRBJ1-1, with D possibly matching TRBD1 (5 bases). Germline V gives CDR1 SNHLY, CDR2 FYNNEI. The V and J ends lost 7 bases and 0 bases respectively, with 12 bases between them. This CDR3 spans 14 amino acids. The CDR3 loop reads CASTVQVLNTEAFF. In DNA, the CDR3 is TGTGCCAGCACTGTACAGGTATTGAACACTGAAGCTTTCTTT.

The chain has TRBV19 and TRBJ2-7, with 7 nucleotides matching TRBD1. V shed 8 bases, J shed 1 base, and the junction held 5 bases outside the gene matches. From germline, CDR1 is LNHDA and CDR2 SQIVND (reference sequence). This CDR3 is built from 13 residues. CDR3 coding DNA: TGTGCCAGTGGCCAGGGACAGTCCTACGAGCAGTACTTC. Amino acid sequence: CASGQGQSYEQYF.

V gene TRBV29-1 combines with J gene TRBJ1-4; TRBD1 matches at 7 bases. CDR3 size: 19 residues. Germline CDR1 reads SQVTM; CDR2 reads ANQGSEA. V was clipped by 3 bases and J by 0 bases; unmatched bases: 16. The DNA of the CDR3 is TGCAGCGTTGAGGGCAGGGGGTCCCCCTGGGATGCAACTAATGAAAAACTGTTTTTT. This translates into CSVEGRGSPWDATNEKLFF.

The rearrangement uses TRBV4-1 and TRBJ1-2, with D possibly TRBD1 on 5 matching bases. Germline CDR1 reads MGHRA; CDR2 reads YSYEKL. This CDR3 contains 19 residues. With 4 bases removed from V and 3 bases from J, the gap between germline ends came to 27 bases. CDR3 sequence (DNA): TGCGCCAGCAGCCTAAAAGGTGGGGATGGGGACTGGGCGGACTATGGCTACACCTTC. Residues: CASSLKGGDGDWADYGYTF.

CDR3: CASSYQGSYEQYF. In DNA form, the CDR3 reads TGTGCCAGCAGTTATCAGGGGTCCTACGAGCAGTACTTC. The chain combines TRBV6-6 with TRBJ2-7; a possible D gene is TRBD1 (6 bases). The CDR3 loop spans 13 amino acids. Trimming shortened V by 3 bases and J by 1 base, and 7 bases separated the two germline ends. From germline, CDR1 is MNHNY and CDR2 SVGAGI (reference sequence).

The rearrangement joins TRBV4-3 to TRBJ1-5; D not resolved. The germline V gene has CDR1 LGHNA and CDR2 YSLEER. The V gene lost 2 bases and the J gene lost 5 bases, with 10 bases spanning the gap. This CDR3 has 14 amino acids. The CDR3 DNA sequence: TGCGCCAGCAGCCAATTGCCGGGTGATCAGCCCCAGCATTTT. It specifies CASSQLPGDQPQHF.

The gene calls are TRBV19 and TRBJ1-6; 11 bases map to TRBD1. V shed 4 bases and J 9 bases; nucleotides not matched to a gene: 2. This CDR3 has 14 amino acids. In germline, CDR1 is LNHDA, CDR2 SQIVND (reference sequence). The CDR3 here is CASSKGQGGSPLHF. The CDR3 bases are TGTGCCAGTAGTAAGGGACAGGGGGGTTCACCCCTCCACTTT. Based on the CDR3 plus reference TRBV19 and TRBJ1-6, the full variable domain is DGGITQSPKYLFRKEGQNVTLSCEQNLNHDAMYWYRQDPGQGLRLIYYSQIVNDFQKGDIAEGYSVSREKKESFPLTVTSAQKNPTAFYLCASSKGQGGSPLHFGNGTRLTVT.

The rearrangement uses TRBV27 and TRBJ2-3; D remains unclear. The V end lost 2 bases, the J end lost 2 bases, and 11 bases lay between the germline ends. The CDR3 totals 15 residues. CDR1 MNHEY and CDR2 SMNVEV come from the germline V gene (reference sequence). CDR3 sequence: CASSLKAKNTDTQYF. The CDR3 region has the DNA TGTGCCAGCAGTTTAAAAGCGAAGAACACAGATACGCAGTATTTT.

The rearrangement joins TRBV28 to TRBJ1-1, with a tentative D call TRBD1 (5 bases). CDR1 is MDHEN and CDR2 is SYDVKM in the germline V gene. Trimming pared 2 bases from V and 12 bases from J, leaving 13 bases between. This CDR3 has 12 amino acids. CDR3 sequence reads: CASSLEYGGTFF. As DNA, the CDR3 is TGTGCCAGCAGTTTAGAATACGGGGGGACTTTCTTT.

J is TRBJ2-1 and V is TRBV2; D not certain. Trimming stripped 3 bases from V and 1 base from J, with 7 bases between. CDR1 is SNHLY, CDR2 FYNNEI, per germline. This CDR3 comprises 14 residues. The CDR3 region has the DNA TGTGCCAGCAGTGAGGCTCCGTCCTACAATGAGCAGTTCTTC. It specifies CASSEAPSYNEQFF. Full variable domain (missing parts from reference TRBV2 and TRBJ2-1): EPEVTQTPSHQVTQMGQEVILRCVPISNHLYFYWYRQILGQKVEFLVSFYNNEISEKSEIFDDQFSVERPDGSNFTLKIRSTKLEDSAMYFCASSEAPSYNEQFFGPGTRLTVL.

The V and J genes are TRBV10-3 and TRBJ2-6; TRBD1 agrees at 7 bases. Germline values: CDR1 ENHRY, CDR2 SYGVKD. The V segment lost 6 bases and the J segment 1 base; nucleotides outside the gene matches: 3. There are 15 residues in the CDR3. The CDR3 is CAISLQGSGANVLTF. The CDR3 DNA reads as TGTGCCATCAGCCTACAGGGGTCTGGGGCCAACGTCCTGACTTTC.

The J gene is TRBJ1-2, the V gene TRBV25-1; unclear D gene. Germline assignment: CDR1 MGHDK and CDR2 SYGVNS. V was shortened by 4 bases and J by 6 bases, with 9 bases between the two germline ends. The CDR3 length is 12 residues. For the CDR3, the DNA is TGTGCCAGCAGTGCGAACGCGGATGGCTACACCTTC. It yields the protein CASSANADGYTF.

V usage is TRBV5-1 and J usage is TRBJ2-1; maybe TRBD1 (6 bases). Germline CDR1 and CDR2: SGHRS and YFSETQ. V lost 4 bases and J 5 bases, leaving 16 bases between the germline ends. The CDR3 length is 15 residues. This CDR3 is CASSLHRDVDNEQFF. As DNA, the CDR3 is TGCGCCAGCAGCCTCCACAGGGATGTCGACAATGAGCAGTTCTTC.

As concerns this clone: The junction does not match germline at one end; this may be a read error. J is TRBJ1-5 and V is TRBV19; D ambiguous. From germline, CDR1 is LNHDA and CDR2 SQIVND (reference sequence). This CDR3 has 14 residues. The DNA of the CDR3 is TGTGCCAGTAGGATAGACGGGAGAAATCAGCCCCAGCATTTT. This sequence encodes CASRIDGRNQPQHF.

This clone was seen more than once but under ten times. The chain links TRBV5-1 to TRBJ2-6, with unresolved D. Germline-derived CDR1 and CDR2 are SGHRS and YFSETQ. The ends were cut back, 5 bases at V and 0 bases at J, with 6 bases in the middle. The CDR3 loop spans 14 amino acids. The CDR3 region is CASRAVSGANVLTF. As DNA, the CDR3 is TGCGCCAGCAGGGCAGTCTCTGGGGCCAACGTCCTGACTTTC.

A note on this clone: A junction end diverges from the germline sequence, so it may reflect a read error. Different DNA sequences within this sample yield the same CDR3. The chain is built from TRBV30 and TRBJ1-1, with 11 nucleotides matching TRBD1. Per germline, CDR1 GTSNPN and CDR2 SVGIG (reference sequence). CDR3 size: 13 residues. CDR3 coding DNA: TGCGCCAGAGGGACAGGGGGGAACACTGAAGCTTTCTTT. Its protein product is CARGTGGNTEAFF.

This clone was seen a few times. The chain employs TRBV9 and TRBJ2-1, with 7 bases aligning to TRBD2. This CDR3 comprises 15 residues. V shed 0 bases, J shed 6 bases, and the junction held 6 bases outside the gene matches. CDR1 is SGDLS and CDR2 is YYNGEE in the germline V gene. The CDR3 protein is CASSVAAGASNEQFF. DNA of the CDR3: TGTGCCAGCAGCGTAGCGGCGGGAGCAAGCAATGAGCAGTTCTTC. Full variable domain (outside the CDR3, taken from reference TRBV9 and TRBJ2-1): DSGVTQTPKHLITATGQRVTLRCSPRSGDLSVYWYQQSLDQGLQFLIQYYNGEERAKGNILERFSAQQFPDLHSELNLSSLELGDSALYFCASSVAAGASNEQFFGPGTRLTVL.